This TCR beta chain stems from a study of shared clonotypes between healthy human individuals. Authors' analysis steps: As immunoSEQ supplied junction-only sequences (without quality scores), filtering differed. Some clones are missing from TCRdb's copy, which holds only in-frame ones; the method was immunoSEQ multiplex PCR. V, J and clone size are taken as reported in that table, and D and trimming were inferred from the DNA itself. The sample consists of 100,000 or so clones, about 70% of them appearing once. Remarks on this clone: The antigen is not known.

Donors were healthy HIV-negative adults without recent acute infections or vaccinations. Pooled CD45RO+ cells and CCR7-negative CD45RA+ TemRA cells made up CD8 memory. Study outcomes and limitations: The sharing of about 5% of naive CD4 clonotypes was seen across a few donors.

The germline gives CDR1 MGHDK, CDR2 SYGVNS. After removal of 7 bases from V and 9 bases from J, the junction contained 10 bases not matched to a gene. The CDR3 extends over 14 amino acids. The sequencing input was memory CD8+ T cells sorted from blood. Subset reported: CD45RO+ cells pooled with CCR7-negative TemRA cells. This sequence was found in a woman aged 25 to 39 in good health. J is TRBJ1-5 and V is TRBV25-1, with TRBD1 matching 9 bases. DNA of the CDR3: TGTGCCAGCATTCTACGGGACAGGGAATTGCCCCAGCATTTT. It specifies CASILRDRELPQHF.